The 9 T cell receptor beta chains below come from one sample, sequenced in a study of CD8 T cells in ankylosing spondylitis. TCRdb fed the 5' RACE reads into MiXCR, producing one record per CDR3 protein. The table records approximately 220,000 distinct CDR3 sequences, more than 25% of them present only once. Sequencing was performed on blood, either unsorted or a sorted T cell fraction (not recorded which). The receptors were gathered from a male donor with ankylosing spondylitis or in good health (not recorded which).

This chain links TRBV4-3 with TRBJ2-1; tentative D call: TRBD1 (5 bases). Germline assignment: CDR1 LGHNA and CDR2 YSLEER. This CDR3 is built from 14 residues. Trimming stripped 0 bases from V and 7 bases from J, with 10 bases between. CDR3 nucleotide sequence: TGCGCCAGCAGCCAAGATGCAGGGTATAATGAGCAGTTCTTC. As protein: CASSQDAGYNEQFF.

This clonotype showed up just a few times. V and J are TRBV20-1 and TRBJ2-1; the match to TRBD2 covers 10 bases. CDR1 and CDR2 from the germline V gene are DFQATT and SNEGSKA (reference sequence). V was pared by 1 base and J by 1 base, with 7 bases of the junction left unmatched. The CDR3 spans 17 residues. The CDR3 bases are TGCAGTGCTAGAGCTCTAGCGGGAGTGATTTCCTACAATGAGCAGTTCTTC. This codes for CSARALAGVISYNEQFF.

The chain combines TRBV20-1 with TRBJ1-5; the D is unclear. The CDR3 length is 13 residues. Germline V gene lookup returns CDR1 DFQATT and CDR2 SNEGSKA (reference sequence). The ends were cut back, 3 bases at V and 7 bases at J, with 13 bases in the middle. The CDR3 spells CSASAREGQPQHF. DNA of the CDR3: TGCAGTGCTAGCGCGAGGGAGGGACAGCCCCAGCATTTT.

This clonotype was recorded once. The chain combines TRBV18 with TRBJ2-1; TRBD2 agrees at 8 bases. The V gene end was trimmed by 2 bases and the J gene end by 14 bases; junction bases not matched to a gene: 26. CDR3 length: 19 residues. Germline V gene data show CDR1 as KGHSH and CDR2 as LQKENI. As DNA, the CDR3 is TGTGCCAGCTCACCAGACAGTAGCGGGGAGGTTTCGTCAGTGTTCCGGAAGTTCTTC. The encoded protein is CASSPDSSGEVSSVFRKFF.

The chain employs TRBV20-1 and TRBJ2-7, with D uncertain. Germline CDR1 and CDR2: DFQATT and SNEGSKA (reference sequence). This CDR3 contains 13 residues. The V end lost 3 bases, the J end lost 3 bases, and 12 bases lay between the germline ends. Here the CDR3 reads CSASSFAVYEQYF. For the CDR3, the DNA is TGCAGTGCTAGTTCCTTCGCAGTCTACGAGCAGTACTTC.

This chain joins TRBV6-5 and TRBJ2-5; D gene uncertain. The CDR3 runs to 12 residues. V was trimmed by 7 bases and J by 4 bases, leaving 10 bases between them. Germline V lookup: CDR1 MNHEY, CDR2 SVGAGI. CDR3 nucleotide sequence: TGTGCCAGCAACGGGCCGCGAGAGACCCAGTACTTC. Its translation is CASNGPRETQYF.

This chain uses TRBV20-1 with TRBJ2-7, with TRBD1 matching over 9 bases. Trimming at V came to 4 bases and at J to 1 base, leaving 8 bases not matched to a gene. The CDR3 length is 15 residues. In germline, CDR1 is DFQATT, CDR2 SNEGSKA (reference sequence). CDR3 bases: TGCAGTGCTAAACTAACAGGGGGCCTATCCTACGAGCAGTACTTC. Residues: CSAKLTGGLSYEQYF.

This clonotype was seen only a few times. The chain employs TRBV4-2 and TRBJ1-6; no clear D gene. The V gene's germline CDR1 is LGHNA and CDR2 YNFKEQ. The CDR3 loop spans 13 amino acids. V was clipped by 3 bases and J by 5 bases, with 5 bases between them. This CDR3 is CASSQANNSPLHF. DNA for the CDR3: TGTGCCAGCAGCCAGGCAAATAATTCACCCCTCCACTTT.

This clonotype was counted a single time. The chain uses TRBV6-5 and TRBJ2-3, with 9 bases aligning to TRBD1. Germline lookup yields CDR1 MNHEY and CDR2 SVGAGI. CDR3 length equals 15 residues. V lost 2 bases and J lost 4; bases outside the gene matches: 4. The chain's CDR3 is CASSYRDRVADTQYF. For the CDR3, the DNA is TGTGCCAGCAGTTACCGGGACAGGGTAGCAGATACGCAGTATTTT.